The clone carrying this T cell receptor (beta chain) occurred many times. Its antigen remains unknown. This record comes from a study of T cells in Graves' hyperthyroidism and ophthalmopathy. The study, taken as a whole, reports: Ophthalmopathy and stable hyperthyroidism were told apart by a 13 V-J model.

The germline gives CDR1 SNHLY, CDR2 FYNNEI. This CDR3 is built from 15 residues. Losses at the gene ends were 4 bases for V and 5 bases for J; bases not matched to a gene: 7. What was amplified from RNA transcripts were TCR beta CDR3 regions. HTBI primers were employed in a first-round RT-PCR of the TCR CDR3. TCRdb passed the multiplex PCR reads through MiXCR, listing each CDR3 protein once. This sample has hundreds of thousands of distinct CDR3 sequences; about 20% occur once, and the top ten carry roughly 44%. The chain joins TRBV2 to TRBJ2-1, with 8 positions matching TRBD2. The specimen sequenced was blood. This receptor was taken from a man aged 35 to 55 with Graves' ophthalmopathy. CDR3 in amino acids: CASSAGGSLDNEQFF. CDR3 DNA sequence: TGTGCCAGCAGTGCGGGGGGGAGCCTCGACAATGAGCAGTTCTTC.